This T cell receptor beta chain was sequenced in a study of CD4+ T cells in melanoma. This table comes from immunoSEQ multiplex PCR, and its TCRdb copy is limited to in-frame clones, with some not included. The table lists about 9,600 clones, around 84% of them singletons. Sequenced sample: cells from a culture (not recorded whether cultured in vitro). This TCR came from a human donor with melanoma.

CDR3 nucleotides: TGTGCCAGCAACGTGGGGGGGAGCTATGGCTACACCTTC. It encodes CASNVGGSYGYTF. This chain connects TRBV5-4 to TRBJ1-2, with D maybe TRBD1 (5 bases). Germline V CDR1 and CDR2: SGHNT, YYREEE (reference sequence). The CDR3 covers 13 residues. Between the trimmed V and J ends, which lost 6 bases and 4 bases, there was a span of 13 bases.